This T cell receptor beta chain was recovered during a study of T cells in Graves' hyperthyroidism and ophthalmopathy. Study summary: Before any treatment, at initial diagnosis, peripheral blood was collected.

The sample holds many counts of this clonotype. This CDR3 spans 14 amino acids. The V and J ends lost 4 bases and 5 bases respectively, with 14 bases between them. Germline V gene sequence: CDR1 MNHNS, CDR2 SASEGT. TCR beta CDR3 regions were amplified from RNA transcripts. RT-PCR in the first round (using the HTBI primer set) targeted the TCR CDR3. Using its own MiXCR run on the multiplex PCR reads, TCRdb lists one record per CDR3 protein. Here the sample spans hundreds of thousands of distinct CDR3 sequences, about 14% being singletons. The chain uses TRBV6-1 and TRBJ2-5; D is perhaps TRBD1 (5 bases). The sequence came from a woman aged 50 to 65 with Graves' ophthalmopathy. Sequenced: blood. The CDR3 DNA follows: TGTGCCAGCAGTGTAGGGGTTTCCACGGAGACCCAGTACTTC. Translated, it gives CASSVGVSTETQYF.